This T cell receptor beta chain derives from a study of T cells in Graves' hyperthyroidism and ophthalmopathy. In its sample, this clonotype was seen many times. V lost 4 bases and J lost 14, with 15 bases in between. There are 11 residues in the CDR3. Looked up from germline, CDR1 is SGHRS and CDR2 is YFSETQ. Newly diagnosed hyperthyroidism, duration under 2 months, in patients aged 18 to 65. Amplified regions were TCR beta CDR3 sequences from RNA transcripts. Primed by the HTBI set, a first-round RT-PCR was run on the TCR CDR3. Each CDR3 protein is one row after TCRdb ran MiXCR on the multiplex PCR reads. The sample contains 160,000 or so distinct CDR3 sequences, over 8% of which appear only once.

The J gene is TRBJ1-2, the V gene TRBV5-1; D gene uncertain. The TCR originated in a woman aged 18-30 years with Graves' hyperthyroidism that later progressed to Graves' ophthalmopathy. Sequencing was done on a sample of blood. The CDR3 DNA reads as TGCGCCAGCAGCAAGGACGGCCCGAGTACCTTC. Translated: CASSKDGPSTF. Supplemented by reference TRBV5-1 and TRBJ1-2, the full variable domain reads KAGVTQTPRYLIKTRGQQVTLSCSPISGHRSVSWYQQTPGQGLQFLFEYFSETQRNKGNFPGRFSGRQFSNSRSEMNVSTLELGDSALYLCASSKDGPSTFGSGTRLTVV.